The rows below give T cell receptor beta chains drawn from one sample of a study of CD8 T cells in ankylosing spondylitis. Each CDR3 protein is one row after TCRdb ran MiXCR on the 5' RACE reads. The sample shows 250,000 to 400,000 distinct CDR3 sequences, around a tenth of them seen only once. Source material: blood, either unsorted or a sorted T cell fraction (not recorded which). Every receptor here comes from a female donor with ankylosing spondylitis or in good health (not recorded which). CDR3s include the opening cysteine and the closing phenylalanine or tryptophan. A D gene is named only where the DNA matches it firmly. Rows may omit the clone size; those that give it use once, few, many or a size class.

CDR3 protein: CASSDTLQGLTEAFF
CDR3 DNA: TGCGCCAGCAGCGACACACTACAGGGCCTGACTGAAGCTTTCTTT
clone size: many
J gene: TRBJ1-1
D gene: NA
V gene: TRBV4-3

CDR3 protein: CASSLGGLANTGELFF
CDR3 DNA: TGTGCCAGCAGCTTAGGGGGACTAGCGAACACCGGGGAGCTGTTTTTT
clone size: few
J gene: TRBJ2-2
D gene: TRBD2
V gene: TRBV5-6

CDR3 protein: CASSSWQPRPTDTQYF
CDR3 DNA: TGTGCTAGCAGCTCCTGGCAGCCTCGCCCCACAGATACGCAGTATTTT
clone size: few
J gene: TRBJ2-3
D gene: NA
V gene: TRBV7-7

CDR3 protein: CASGRRGVQETQYF
CDR3 DNA: TGTGCCAGCGGCCGGCGGGGGGTCCAAGAGACCCAGTACTTC
clone size: many
J gene: TRBJ2-5
D gene: TRBD2
V gene: TRBV12-3/TRBV12-4

CDR3 protein: CSAAPAGLEETQYF
CDR3 DNA: TGCAGTGCTGCCCCGGCTGGACTCGAAGAGACCCAGTACTTC
clone size: many
J gene: TRBJ2-5
D gene: NA
V gene: TRBV20-1

CDR3 protein: CSAAAVRHSSYEQYF
CDR3 DNA: TGCAGCGCCGCCGCAGTAAGACACAGCTCCTACGAGCAGTACTTC
clone size: many
J gene: TRBJ2-7
D gene: NA
V gene: TRBV29-1

CDR3 protein: CASSLGRGAGYGYTF
CDR3 DNA: TGTGCCAGCAGCTTAGGTCGAGGGGCAGGCTATGGCTACACCTTC
clone size: many
J gene: TRBJ1-2
D gene: NA
V gene: TRBV7-6

CDR3 protein: CATGTANYGYTF
CDR3 DNA: TGTGCCACCGGGACCGCTAACTATGGCTACACCTTC
clone size: NA
J gene: TRBJ1-2
D gene: NA
V gene: TRBV2

CDR3 protein: CASSYSTDSYEQYF
CDR3 DNA: TGTGCCAGTTCTTACTCGACAGACTCCTACGAGCAGTACTTC
clone size: many
J gene: TRBJ2-7
D gene: NA
V gene: TRBV18

CDR3 protein: CASRSGLAVHEQYF
CDR3 DNA: TGTGCCAGTCGGTCGGGACTAGCGGTCCACGAGCAGTACTTC
clone size: many
J gene: TRBJ2-7
D gene: TRBD2
V gene: TRBV28

CDR3 protein: CASSPGLAGKFEWEQYF
CDR3 DNA: TGTGCCAGCAGTCCGGGACTAGCGGGGAAATTCGAGTGGGAGCAGTACTTC
clone size: NA
J gene: TRBJ2-7
D gene: TRBD2
V gene: TRBV2

CDR3 protein: CASSLLGGESTEAFF
CDR3 DNA: TGTGCCAGCAGTTTATTAGGGGGGGAGAGCACTGAAGCTTTCTTT
clone size: NA
J gene: TRBJ1-1
D gene: NA
V gene: TRBV28

CDR3 protein: CASSPGRGNTGELFF
CDR3 DNA: TGTGCCAGCAGCCCGGGAAGGGGGAACACCGGGGAGCTGTTTTTT
clone size: many
J gene: TRBJ2-2
D gene: NA
V gene: TRBV5-5

CDR3 protein: CSAGLGQGTPDTQYF
CDR3 DNA: TGCAGTGCTGGTCTGGGACAGGGGACGCCAGATACGCAGTATTTT
clone size: few
J gene: TRBJ2-3
D gene: TRBD1
V gene: TRBV20-1

CDR3 protein: CSARGGGGSETEAFF
CDR3 DNA: TGCAGTGCTAGGGGGGGAGGGGGCTCTGAGACTGAAGCTTTCTTT
clone size: NA
J gene: TRBJ1-1
D gene: TRBD1
V gene: TRBV20-1

CDR3 protein: CCALGRVRSSYNSPLHF
CDR3 DNA: TGCTGTGCCCTCGGGCGGGTGAGGAGCTCCTATAATTCACCCCTCCACTTT
clone size: NA
J gene: TRBJ1-6
D gene: NA
V gene: TRBV20-1

CDR3 protein: CASSQDRGGLFYGYTF
CDR3 DNA: TGTGCCAGCAGCCAAGATAGAGGGGGTCTCTTCTATGGCTACACCTTC
clone size: many
J gene: TRBJ1-2
D gene: NA
V gene: TRBV3-1

CDR3 protein: CASSPARREGRADTQYF
CDR3 DNA: TGTGCCAGCAGCCCTGCTAGGCGGGAGGGCCGGGCAGATACGCAGTATTTT
clone size: many
J gene: TRBJ2-3
D gene: TRBD2
V gene: TRBV5-4

CDR3 protein: CSARDPRQVEQYF
CDR3 DNA: TGCAGTGCTAGGGATCCCCGACAGGTCGAGCAGTACTTC
clone size: many
J gene: TRBJ2-7
D gene: NA
V gene: TRBV20-1

CDR3 protein: CAWSPERPEQFF
CDR3 DNA: TGTGCCTGGAGCCCTGAGCGACCTGAGCAGTTCTTC
clone size: once
J gene: TRBJ2-1
D gene: NA
V gene: TRBV30

CDR3 protein: CASALEGRVPYEQYF
CDR3 DNA: TGTGCCAGCGCCCTTGAGGGCAGGGTACCCTACGAGCAGTACTTC
clone size: many
J gene: TRBJ2-7
D gene: NA
V gene: TRBV28

CDR3 protein: CASSFRGRLSHEQYF
CDR3 DNA: TGTGCCAGCAGTTTCAGGGGCAGGTTGAGCCACGAGCAGTACTTC
clone size: NA
J gene: TRBJ2-7
D gene: NA
V gene: TRBV28

CDR3 protein: CASSYPGGPLEKLFF
CDR3 DNA: TGTGCCAGCAGTTACCCCGGAGGACCGCTTGAAAAACTGTTTTTT
clone size: many
J gene: TRBJ1-4
D gene: NA
V gene: TRBV6-5

CDR3 protein: CAWSVLMSGGGETQYF
CDR3 DNA: TGTGCCTGGAGTGTATTAATGTCAGGGGGCGGAGAGACCCAGTACTTC
clone size: NA
J gene: TRBJ2-5
D gene: TRBD1
V gene: TRBV30

CDR3 protein: CASTLTYEQYF
CDR3 DNA: TGTGCCAGCACCCTCACATACGAGCAGTACTTC
clone size: NA
J gene: TRBJ2-7
D gene: NA
V gene: TRBV6-1

CDR3 protein: CSVPSRVHNEQFF
CDR3 DNA: TGCAGCGTCCCGTCCAGGGTCCACAATGAGCAGTTCTTC
clone size: few
J gene: TRBJ2-1
D gene: NA
V gene: TRBV29-1

CDR3 protein: CASSLDRGHTDTQYF
CDR3 DNA: TGTGCCAGCAGCCTAGACAGGGGACATACAGATACGCAGTATTTT
clone size: many
J gene: TRBJ2-3
D gene: TRBD1
V gene: TRBV7-2

CDR3 protein: CSARAGVREQFF
CDR3 DNA: TGCAGTGCTAGAGCAGGGGTAAGGGAGCAGTTCTTC
clone size: many
J gene: TRBJ2-1
D gene: NA
V gene: TRBV20-1

CDR3 protein: CASSRSLPGVPDIQYF
CDR3 DNA: TGTGCCAGCTCTAGATCCCTTCCGGGAGTGCCAGACATTCAGTACTTC
clone size: many
J gene: TRBJ2-4
D gene: NA
V gene: TRBV12-3/TRBV12-4

CDR3 protein: CSALTRDRSYGYTF
CDR3 DNA: TGCAGTGCTTTAACTCGGGACAGGAGCTATGGCTACACCTTC
clone size: many
J gene: TRBJ1-2
D gene: TRBD1
V gene: TRBV20-1

CDR3 protein: CSVEGLAGVSTDTQYF
CDR3 DNA: TGCAGCGTTGAGGGCCTAGCGGGAGTGAGCACAGATACGCAGTATTTT
clone size: many
J gene: TRBJ2-3
D gene: TRBD2
V gene: TRBV29-1

CDR3 protein: CSESRGSTNEQFF
CDR3 DNA: TGCAGCGAATCCCGGGGAAGTACAAATGAGCAGTTCTTC
clone size: many
J gene: TRBJ2-1
D gene: NA
V gene: TRBV29-1

CDR3 protein: CAISGTVNTEAFF
CDR3 DNA: TGTGCCATCAGTGGGACAGTCAACACTGAAGCTTTCTTT
clone size: many
J gene: TRBJ1-1
D gene: NA
V gene: TRBV10-3

CDR3 protein: CASSIQGDTEAFF
CDR3 DNA: TGTGCCAGTAGTATTCAAGGGGACACTGAAGCTTTCTTT
clone size: few
J gene: TRBJ1-1
D gene: NA
V gene: TRBV19

CDR3 protein: CASSLIQQNTGELFF
CDR3 DNA: TGCGCCAGCAGCTTAATACAGCAGAACACCGGGGAGCTGTTTTTT
clone size: NA
J gene: TRBJ2-2
D gene: NA
V gene: TRBV5-1

CDR3 protein: CSARVGSMNTEAFF
CDR3 DNA: TGCAGTGCTAGAGTAGGGTCAATGAACACTGAAGCTTTCTTT
clone size: many
J gene: TRBJ1-1
D gene: NA
V gene: TRBV20-1

CDR3 protein: CASSFIAITRGDEQFF
CDR3 DNA: TGTGCCAGCAGCTTTATAGCCATCACTCGAGGAGATGAGCAGTTCTTC
clone size: few
J gene: TRBJ2-1
D gene: NA
V gene: TRBV28

CDR3 protein: CASSRVKDGYTF
CDR3 DNA: TGTGCCAGCAGCCGGGTCAAGGATGGCTACACCTTC
clone size: many
J gene: TRBJ1-2
D gene: NA
V gene: TRBV3-1

CDR3 protein: CASSLPGGVGNQPQHF
CDR3 DNA: TGTGCCAGCAGCTTACCAGGGGGCGTCGGCAATCAGCCCCAGCATTTT
clone size: many
J gene: TRBJ1-5
D gene: TRBD1
V gene: TRBV7-8

CDR3 protein: CASSYSRANYGYTF
CDR3 DNA: TGTGCCAGCAGTTATTCCAGAGCTAACTATGGCTACACCTTC
clone size: many
J gene: TRBJ1-2
D gene: NA
V gene: TRBV6-5

CDR3 protein: CASSLDGVGYTF
CDR3 DNA: TGCGCCAGCAGCTTGGACGGGGTTGGCTACACCTTC
clone size: many
J gene: TRBJ1-2
D gene: NA
V gene: TRBV5-1

CDR3 protein: CAITSGGGAGELFF
CDR3 DNA: TGTGCCATTACCAGCGGGGGAGGTGCCGGGGAGCTGTTTTTT
clone size: NA
J gene: TRBJ2-2
D gene: TRBD2
V gene: TRBV10-3

CDR3 protein: CASSIGLAGTEQYF
CDR3 DNA: TGTGCCAGTAGCATCGGACTAGCGGGAACCGAGCAGTACTTC
clone size: NA
J gene: TRBJ2-7
D gene: TRBD2
V gene: TRBV19

CDR3 protein: CASSPRWGGAMANYGYTF
CDR3 DNA: TGTGCCAGCAGCCCCAGGTGGGGGGGCGCAATGGCTAACTATGGCTACACCTTC
clone size: many
J gene: TRBJ1-2
D gene: NA
V gene: TRBV9

CDR3 protein: CSVSMTGPNSLF
CDR3 DNA: TGCAGCGTTAGTATGACAGGGCCTAATTCCCTATTC
clone size: many
J gene: TRBJ2-5
D gene: TRBD1
V gene: TRBV29-1

CDR3 protein: CASRWDFSSYNEQFF
CDR3 DNA: TGCGCCAGCAGGTGGGACTTCAGCTCCTACAATGAGCAGTTCTTC
clone size: many
J gene: TRBJ2-1
D gene: NA
V gene: TRBV5-1

CDR3 protein: CATSETTGGTGSHEQFF
CDR3 DNA: TGTGCCACCAGTGAAACCACGGGAGGGACAGGGTCACATGAGCAGTTCTTC
clone size: many
J gene: TRBJ2-1
D gene: NA
V gene: TRBV24-1

CDR3 protein: CASSATSDSYNEQFF
CDR3 DNA: TGTGCCAGCAGCGCCACTAGCGATTCCTACAATGAGCAGTTCTTC
clone size: NA
J gene: TRBJ2-1
D gene: TRBD2
V gene: TRBV11-2

CDR3 protein: CASSFQGQGTDTQYF
CDR3 DNA: TGTGCCAGCAGTTTCCAGGGACAGGGAACAGATACGCAGTATTTT
clone size: NA
J gene: TRBJ2-3
D gene: TRBD1
V gene: TRBV12-3/TRBV12-4

CDR3 protein: CASSPQGAGDEQYF
CDR3 DNA: TGTGCCAGCTCACCACAGGGGGCTGGCGACGAGCAGTACTTC
clone size: many
J gene: TRBJ2-7
D gene: TRBD1
V gene: TRBV18

CDR3 protein: CSAAPLAGGTDTQYF
CDR3 DNA: TGCAGTGCTGCTCCCCTAGCGGGGGGCACAGATACGCAGTATTTT
clone size: NA
J gene: TRBJ2-3
D gene: TRBD2
V gene: TRBV20-1

CDR3 protein: CASSLETSGGETQYF
CDR3 DNA: TGCGCCAGCAGCTTGGAAACTAGCGGGGGTGAGACCCAGTACTTC
clone size: many
J gene: TRBJ2-5
D gene: TRBD2
V gene: TRBV5-1